This T cell receptor beta chain was profiled in a study of T cells in Graves' hyperthyroidism and ophthalmopathy. Amplification targeted TCR beta CDR3 regions from RNA transcripts. HTBI primers were the set used in a first-round RT-PCR of the TCR CDR3. One entry per CDR3 protein, called by TCRdb with MiXCR from the multiplex PCR reads. The sample records around 340,000 distinct CDR3 sequences, around 20% being singletons. The CDR3 is 17 residues long. V lost 3 bases, J lost 0 bases, and 4 bases stayed unmatched. Germline lookup yields CDR1 SGHNT and CDR2 YENEEA. Stable Graves' hyperthyroidism denoted no ophthalmopathy progression over 18 months. Diagnosing involved the use of clinical symptoms, serum thyroxine and TRAb, thyroid ultrasound and orbital computed tomography. The authors obtained PBMCs from about 9 ml of fresh peripheral blood. This clonotype was picked up many times.

The sample was blood. This clonotype originated in a woman between 50 and 59 years old with Graves' hyperthyroidism. The chain combines TRBV11-3 with TRBJ2-3, with TRBD2 matching 12 bases. The CDR3 nucleotides are TGTGCCAGCAGCTTCTCCGGGACTAGCGGGAGCACAGATACGCAGTATTTT. Protein: CASSFSGTSGSTDTQYF.